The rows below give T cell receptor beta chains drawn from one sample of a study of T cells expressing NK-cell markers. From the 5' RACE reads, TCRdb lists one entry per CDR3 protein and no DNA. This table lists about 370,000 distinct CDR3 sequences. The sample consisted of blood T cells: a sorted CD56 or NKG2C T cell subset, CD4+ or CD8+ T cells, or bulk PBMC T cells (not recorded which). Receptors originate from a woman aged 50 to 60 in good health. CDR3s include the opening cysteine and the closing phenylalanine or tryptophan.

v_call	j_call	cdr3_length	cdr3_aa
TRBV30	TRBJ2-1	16	CAWRSSGKGVYNEQFF
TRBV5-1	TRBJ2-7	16	CASSPKAGLAGGEQYF
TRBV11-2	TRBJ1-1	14	CASSFRGSGTEAFF
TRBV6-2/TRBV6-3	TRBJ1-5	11	CASSYPSPQHF
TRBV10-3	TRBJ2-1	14	CAINQAGVLNEQFF
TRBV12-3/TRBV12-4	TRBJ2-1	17	CASSLRSTGVRDNEQFF
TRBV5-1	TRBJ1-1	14	CASSSKGMNTEAFF
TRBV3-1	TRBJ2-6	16	CASASQGASGANVLTF
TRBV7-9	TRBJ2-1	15	CASSMPGPAYNEQFF
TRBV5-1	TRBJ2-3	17	CASSLAVSWSGQDTQYF
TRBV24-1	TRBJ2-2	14	CATSGTGPTGELFF
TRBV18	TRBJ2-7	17	CASSPYKGQRNSYEQYF
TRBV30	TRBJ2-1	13	CGLAGLGYNEQFF
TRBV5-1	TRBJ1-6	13	CASSLEFGTSLHF
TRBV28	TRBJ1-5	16	CASTPMPRRVWVPQHF
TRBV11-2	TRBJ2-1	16	CASSLRRAGAHNEQFF
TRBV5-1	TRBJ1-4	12	CASSWDREKLFF
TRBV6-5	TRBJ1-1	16	CASSPNRAYGNTEAFF
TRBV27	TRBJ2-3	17	CASGPGLAGGSTDTQYF
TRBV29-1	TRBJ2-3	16	CSVASKVSGSPDTQYF
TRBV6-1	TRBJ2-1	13	CASRGGGMNEQFF
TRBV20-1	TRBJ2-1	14	CSASSGQSYNEQFF
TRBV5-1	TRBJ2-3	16	CASSLASASHTDTQYF
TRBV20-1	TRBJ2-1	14	CSAIGIGNYNEQFF
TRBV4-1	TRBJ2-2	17	CASSQPTGTENTGELFF